This T cell receptor (beta chain) appears in the sequencing data of a study of synovial regulatory T cells in juvenile arthritis (dated by TCRdb to between 2015 and 2016). The study in broad terms: Of the sequenced patients, three were therapy-naive, one was treated with methotrexate plus infliximab, five or six were treated with methotrexate, and one lacked treatment information. Using matched patient samples, the researchers compared TCRbeta CDR3 repertoires across three groups: blood iaTreg cells, other blood Treg cells and synovial fluid Treg cells. Effector T cell subsets were also sequenced in the study cohort for comparisons, but only blood and synovial fluid Treg cells are covered by the Treg dataset alone. Treg and Teff subsets from fewer than twelve JIA patients with active disease were included in the TCR repertoire comparisons.

Overall study results and their limits: Compared with other blood Treg cells, blood iaTreg cells had lower TCR diversity, a finding consistent with antigen-driven expansion. Across patients, iaTreg TCR repertoires were largely private and overlapped partially with synovial Teff repertoires and blood CPL repertoires. Synovial Treg cells shared more CDR3 sequences with iaTreg cells than with other blood Treg cells, and Chao-Jaccard similarity confirmed that synovial Treg cells were more closely related to iaTreg cells.

A note on this clone: The antigen it recognizes is unknown.

Measured from the cysteine to the phenylalanine, the CDR3 is 18 residues long. No DNA has been recorded. In the germline V gene, CDR1 corresponds to LGHNA and CDR2 to YNFKEQ. TCR repertoire donors were around eleven juvenile idiopathic arthritis patients with active disease who had not reached inactive disease, 3 polyarticular and 8 oligoarticular. A median age of around 11 years (range 2.4-22.9) and a median disease duration of around seven years (range 0.2-19.1) were recorded for the TCR-sequenced patients. Samples for TCR repertoire analysis came from two centres in Italy. Peripheral blood mononuclear cells were separated using a Histopaque-1077 density gradient and frozen in about 90% FCS with about 10% DMSO. The library was generated by the immunoSEQ multiplex PCR assay. TCRbeta CDR3 sequencing was performed by Adaptive Biotechnologies. Turning to the authors' computational methods: Repertoire similarity used the Chao-modified Jaccard index and median clonotype overlap from 200 random subsamples at equal sample size. The similarity analyses were run on either productive nucleotide sequences or amino acid sequences translated in silico. Hierarchical clustering with single linkage and t-SNE based on Chao-modified Jaccard distances were used to compare repertoires. After normalising for sample size, the researchers measured repertoire diversity with the Renyi index across a range of alpha values. TCRdb mirrors the immuneACCESS table, restricted to in-frame sequences. Some clones are absent from its copies; in checked studies, under half trace to an unresolved V gene, and the reason for the others is unknown. V and J calls and clone size are those listed in that table; D and trimming were worked out from the DNA. The table for this sample shows more than 8,000 clones. Over 0.85% of the sample lies in the top ten.

The chain joins TRBV4-2 to TRBJ2-7; TCRdb selects TRBD2, and the lack of DNA leaves this call unchecked. The sample was Treg cells from blood. The cell subset or site label, read with the paper, signifies: remaining (HLA-DR-negative) circulating blood Treg cells. This clonotype originated in a donor aged 2-30 years with juvenile idiopathic arthritis. The CDR3 protein is CASSHPTTSTSGTYEQYF.